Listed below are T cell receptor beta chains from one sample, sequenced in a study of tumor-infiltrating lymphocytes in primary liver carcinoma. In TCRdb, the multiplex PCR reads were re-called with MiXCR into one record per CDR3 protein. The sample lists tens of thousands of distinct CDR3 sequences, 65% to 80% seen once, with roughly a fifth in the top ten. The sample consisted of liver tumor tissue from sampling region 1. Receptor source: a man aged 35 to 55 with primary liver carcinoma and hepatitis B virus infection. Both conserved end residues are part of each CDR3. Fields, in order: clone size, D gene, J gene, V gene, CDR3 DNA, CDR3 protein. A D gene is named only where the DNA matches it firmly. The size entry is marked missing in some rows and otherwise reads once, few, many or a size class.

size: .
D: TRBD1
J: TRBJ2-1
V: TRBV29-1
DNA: TGCAGCGAATTGCCGGGACAGGGGGTTGATGAGCAGGTTTTC
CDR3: CSELPGQGVDEQVF

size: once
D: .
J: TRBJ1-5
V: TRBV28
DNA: TGTGCCGGCAGCCCCCCAGTTGAGGGCCAGCCCCAGCATTTT
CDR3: CAGSPPVEGQPQHF

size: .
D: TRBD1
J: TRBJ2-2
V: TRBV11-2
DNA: TGTGCCAGAAGCTTTGATTGGGACAGGGTCGGCACCGGAGAGCTGTTTTTT
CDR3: CARSFDWDRVGTGELFF

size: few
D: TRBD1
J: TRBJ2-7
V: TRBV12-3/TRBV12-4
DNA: TGTGCCAGCATCACGGGACAGGGAACCCACGAACAGTACTTC
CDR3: CASITGQGTHEQYF

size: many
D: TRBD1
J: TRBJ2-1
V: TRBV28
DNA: TGTGCCAGCAGTTCCCCTGGACAGGGGGCGCGGTATGAGCAGTTCTTC
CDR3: CASSSPGQGARYEQFF

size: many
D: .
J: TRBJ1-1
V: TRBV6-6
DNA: TGTGCCAGCATTCTGGGGCGGAGTGCTTTCTTT
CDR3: CASILGRSAFF

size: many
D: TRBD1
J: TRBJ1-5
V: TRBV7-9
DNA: TGTGCCAGCAGCTTTTCCGGGACAGGGGGCCTTGGTCAGCCCCAGCATTTT
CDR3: CASSFSGTGGLGQPQHF

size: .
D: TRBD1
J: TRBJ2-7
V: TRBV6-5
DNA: TGTACCAGCAGTTATGGACAGGGGGGTGCCTACGAGCAGTACTTC
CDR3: CTSSYGQGGAYEQYF

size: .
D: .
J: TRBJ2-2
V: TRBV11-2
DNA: .
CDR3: CASILVGWGTGELLF

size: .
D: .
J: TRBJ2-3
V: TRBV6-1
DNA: TGCGCCAGCAGTGAAGCTACTAGCAGGAGTCTTGCCGCAGATACGCAGTATTTT
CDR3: CASSEATSRSLAADTQYF

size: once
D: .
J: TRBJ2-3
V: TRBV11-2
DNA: TGTGCCGGAGGGGAACGGGAGCCCTCAGATACGCAATATTTT
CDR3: CAGGEREPSDTQYF

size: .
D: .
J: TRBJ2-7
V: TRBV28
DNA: TGTGCCACCATCATGACGGGGGCCCCAGATGATCCCTACGAGCAGTACTTC
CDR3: CATIMTGAPDDPYEQYF

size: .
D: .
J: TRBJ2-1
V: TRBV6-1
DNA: TGTGCCAGCAGTCCCACTAGTGAATACAATGAGCAGTTCTTC
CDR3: CASSPTSEYNEQFF

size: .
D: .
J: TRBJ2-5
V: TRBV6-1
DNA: TGTGCCAGCAGCGCTAATACGGGGGTAAACCGCCAAGAGACCCAGTACTTC
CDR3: CASSANTGVNRQETQYF

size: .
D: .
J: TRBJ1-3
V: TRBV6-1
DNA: TGTGCCACGTCGGAAATCTCTGGGAACAGCATATATTTT
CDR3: CATSEISGNSIYF

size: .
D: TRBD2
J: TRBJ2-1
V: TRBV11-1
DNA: TGTGCCAGCAGCCTGGGACTAGCGTTAGAAGTTGACAATGAGGAGTTCTTC
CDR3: CASSLGLALEVDNEEFF

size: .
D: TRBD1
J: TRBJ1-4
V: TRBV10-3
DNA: TGTGCCATCAGTGGCTCATCGGGACAGAATAATGAAAAACTGTTTTTT
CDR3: CAISGSSGQNNEKLFF

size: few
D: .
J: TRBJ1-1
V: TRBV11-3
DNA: TGTGCCAACAGCTTCGATAGCACTGAAGCTTTCTTT
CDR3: CANSFDSTEAFF

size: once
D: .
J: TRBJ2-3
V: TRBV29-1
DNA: TGCAGCGTAGACGGGGGTAGGGTTACGCAATATTTT
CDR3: CSVDGGRVTQYF

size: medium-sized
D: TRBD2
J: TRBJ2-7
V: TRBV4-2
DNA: TGTGCCAGCAGCCAAGTCTCTAGCGGGAGCTCCTACGAGCAGTACTTC
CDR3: CASSQVSSGSSYEQYF

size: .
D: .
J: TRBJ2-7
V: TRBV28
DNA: TGTGCCAGCGGTTTAAGCGGGCCCTCCTACGAGCAGTACTTC
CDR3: CASGLSGPSYEQYF

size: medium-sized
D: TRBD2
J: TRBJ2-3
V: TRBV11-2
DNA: TGTGCCAGCAGCTTAACCCCTCTGGGACTAGCGGATAATTATACGCAGTATTTT
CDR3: CASSLTPLGLADNYTQYF

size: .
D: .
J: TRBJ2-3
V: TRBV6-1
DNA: TGTGCCAGTAGGCGGGAAGTTACGCAGTATTTT
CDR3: CASRREVTQYF

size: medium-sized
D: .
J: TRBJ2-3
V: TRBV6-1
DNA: TGTGCCAGCAAGACTTCTGAGGCAGATACGCAGTATTTT
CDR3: CASKTSEADTQYF

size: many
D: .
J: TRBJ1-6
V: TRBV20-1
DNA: TGCAGTGCTAGAGACAGGGGCAGCTCCTATAATTCACCCCTCCACTTT
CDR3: CSARDRGSSYNSPLHF

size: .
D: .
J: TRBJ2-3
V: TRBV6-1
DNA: TGTGCCTGCAGTGAGCGGCATATGCTGTATTTT
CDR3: CACSERHMLYF

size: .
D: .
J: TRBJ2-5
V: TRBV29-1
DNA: TGCAGCGTTGTTAACAGCATAAGAGAGACCCAATACTTC
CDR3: CSVVNSIRETQYF

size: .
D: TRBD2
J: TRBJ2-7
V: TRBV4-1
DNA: TGCGCCAGCAGCCCATCGGGACTAACGGTCTACGAGCAGTATTTC
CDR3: CASSPSGLTVYEQYF